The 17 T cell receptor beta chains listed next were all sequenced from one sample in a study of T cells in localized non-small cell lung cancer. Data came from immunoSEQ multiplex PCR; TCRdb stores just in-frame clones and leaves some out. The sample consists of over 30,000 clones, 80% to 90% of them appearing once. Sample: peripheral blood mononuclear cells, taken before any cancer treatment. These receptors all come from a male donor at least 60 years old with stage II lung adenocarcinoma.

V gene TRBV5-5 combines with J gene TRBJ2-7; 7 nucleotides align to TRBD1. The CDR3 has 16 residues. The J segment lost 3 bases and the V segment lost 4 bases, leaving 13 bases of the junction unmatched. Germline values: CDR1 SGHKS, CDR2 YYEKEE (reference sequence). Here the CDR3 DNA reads TGTGCCAGCAGCCTGTTGGGACAGTCTGACAGCTACGAGCAGTACTTC. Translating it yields CASSLLGQSDSYEQYF.

CDR3 sequence: CSVEASRGTEAFF. As DNA, the CDR3 is TGCAGCGTTGAGGCATCTAGAGGGACTGAAGCTTTCTTT. The chain is built from TRBV29-1 and TRBJ1-1; D uncertain. The CDR3 has 13 residues. The germline V and J ends were trimmed by 3 bases and 5 bases, with 13 bases remaining between them. Germline assignment: CDR1 SQVTM and CDR2 ANQGSEA.

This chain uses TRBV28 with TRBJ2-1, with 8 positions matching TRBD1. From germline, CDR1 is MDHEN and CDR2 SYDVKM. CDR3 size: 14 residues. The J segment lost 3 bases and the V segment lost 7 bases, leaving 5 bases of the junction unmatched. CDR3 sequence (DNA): TGTGCCAGCAAAGACAGGGGTGACTACAATGAGCAGTTCTTC. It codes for CASKDRGDYNEQFF.

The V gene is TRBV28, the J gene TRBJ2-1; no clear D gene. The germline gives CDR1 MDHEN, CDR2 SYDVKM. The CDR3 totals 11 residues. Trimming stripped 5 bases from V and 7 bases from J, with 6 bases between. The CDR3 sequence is CASSLSNEQFF. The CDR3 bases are TGTGCCAGCAGTCTCTCTAATGAGCAGTTCTTC.

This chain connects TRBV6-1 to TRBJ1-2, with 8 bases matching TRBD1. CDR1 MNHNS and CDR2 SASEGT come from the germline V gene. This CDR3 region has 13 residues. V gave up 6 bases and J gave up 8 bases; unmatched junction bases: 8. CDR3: CASSVDRGWGYTF. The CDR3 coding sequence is TGTGCCAGCAGCGTCGACAGGGGATGGGGCTACACCTTC.

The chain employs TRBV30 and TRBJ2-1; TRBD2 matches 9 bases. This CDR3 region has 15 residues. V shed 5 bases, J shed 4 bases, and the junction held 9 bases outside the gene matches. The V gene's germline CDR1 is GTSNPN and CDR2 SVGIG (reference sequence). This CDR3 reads CAWDLGLAEYNEQFF. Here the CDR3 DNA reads TGTGCCTGGGACCTGGGACTAGCAGAATACAATGAGCAGTTCTTC.

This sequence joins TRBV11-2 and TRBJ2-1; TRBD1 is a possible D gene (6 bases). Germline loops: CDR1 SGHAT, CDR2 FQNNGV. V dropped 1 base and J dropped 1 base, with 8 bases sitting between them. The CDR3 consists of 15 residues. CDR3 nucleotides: TGTGCCAGCAGCTTAGGGCAGGGGTCCTACAATGAGCAGTTCTTC. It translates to CASSLGQGSYNEQFF.

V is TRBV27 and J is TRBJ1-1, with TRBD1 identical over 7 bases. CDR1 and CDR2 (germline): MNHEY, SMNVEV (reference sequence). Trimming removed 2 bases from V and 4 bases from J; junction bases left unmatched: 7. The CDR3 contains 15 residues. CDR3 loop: CASSLHRQGGTEAFF. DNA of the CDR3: TGTGCCAGCAGTTTACACAGACAGGGAGGCACTGAAGCTTTCTTT.

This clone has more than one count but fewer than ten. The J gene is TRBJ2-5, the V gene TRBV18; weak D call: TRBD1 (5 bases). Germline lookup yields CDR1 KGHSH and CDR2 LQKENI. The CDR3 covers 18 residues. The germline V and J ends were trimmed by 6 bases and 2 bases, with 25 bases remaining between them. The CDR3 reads CASSPTSPWAGSQETQYF. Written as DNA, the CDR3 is TGTGCCAGCTCTCCCACAAGTCCATGGGCAGGGTCTCAAGAGACCCAGTACTTC. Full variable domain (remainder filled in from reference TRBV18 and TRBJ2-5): NAGVMQNPRHLVRRRGQEARLRCSPMKGHSHVYWYRQLPEEGLKFMVYLQKENIIDESGMPKERFSAEFPKEGPSILRIQQVVRGDSAAYFCASSPTSPWAGSQETQYFGPGTRLLVL.

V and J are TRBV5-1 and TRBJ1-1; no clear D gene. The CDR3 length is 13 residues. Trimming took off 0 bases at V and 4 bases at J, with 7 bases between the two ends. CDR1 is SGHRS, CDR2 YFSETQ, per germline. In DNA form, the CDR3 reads TGCGCCAGCAGCTTGGAGGGCTCCACTGAAGCTTTCTTT. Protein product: CASSLEGSTEAFF.

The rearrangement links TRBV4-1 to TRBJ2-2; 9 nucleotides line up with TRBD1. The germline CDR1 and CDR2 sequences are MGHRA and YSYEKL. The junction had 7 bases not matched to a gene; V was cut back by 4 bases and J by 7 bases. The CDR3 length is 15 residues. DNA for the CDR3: TGCGCCAGCAGCCCACGGACAGGGGATATCGGGGAGCTGTTTTTT. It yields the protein CASSPRTGDIGELFF.

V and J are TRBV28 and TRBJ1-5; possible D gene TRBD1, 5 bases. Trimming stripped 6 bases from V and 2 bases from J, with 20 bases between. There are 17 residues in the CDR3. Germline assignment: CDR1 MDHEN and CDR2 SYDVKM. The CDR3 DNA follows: TGTGCCAGCAGGCAGGGAGGGAGTCGAATCGGCAATCAGCCCCAGCATTTT. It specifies CASRQGGSRIGNQPQHF.

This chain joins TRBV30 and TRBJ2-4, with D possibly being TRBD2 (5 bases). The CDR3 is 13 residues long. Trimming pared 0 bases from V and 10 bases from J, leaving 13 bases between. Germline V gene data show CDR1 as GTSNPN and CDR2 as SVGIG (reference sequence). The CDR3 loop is CAWSVSASGIQYF. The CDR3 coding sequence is TGTGCCTGGAGTGTTTCCGCCTCGGGAATTCAGTACTTC.

The DNA of the CDR3 is TGCGCCAGCAGCCTCCTACAGGGAGGGACCCTGTTTTTT. This translates into CASSLLQGGTLFF. J is TRBJ2-2 and V is TRBV4-3; perhaps TRBD2 as D (7 bases). The V end was cut by 4 bases, the J end by 14 bases, with 17 bases between. This CDR3 region has 13 residues. The germline V gene encodes CDR1 LGHNA and CDR2 YSLEER.

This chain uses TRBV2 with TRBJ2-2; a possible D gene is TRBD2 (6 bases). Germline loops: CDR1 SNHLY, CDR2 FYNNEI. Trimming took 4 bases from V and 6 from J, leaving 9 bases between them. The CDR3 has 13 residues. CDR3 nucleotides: TGTGCCAGCAGTGTGGGGGGACCCGGGGAGCTGTTTTTT. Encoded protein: CASSVGGPGELFF.

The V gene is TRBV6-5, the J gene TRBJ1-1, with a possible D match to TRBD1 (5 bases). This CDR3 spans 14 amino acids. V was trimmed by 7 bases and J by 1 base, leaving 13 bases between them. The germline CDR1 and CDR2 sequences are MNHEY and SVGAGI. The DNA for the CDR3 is TGTGCCAGCAACCGGCAGGGTTCGAACACTGAAGCTTTCTTT. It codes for CASNRQGSNTEAFF.

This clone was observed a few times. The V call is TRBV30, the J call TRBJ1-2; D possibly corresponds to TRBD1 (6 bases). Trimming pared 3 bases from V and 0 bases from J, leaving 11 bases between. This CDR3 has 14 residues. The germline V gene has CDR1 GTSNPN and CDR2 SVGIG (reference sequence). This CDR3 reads CAWRRDKANYGYTF. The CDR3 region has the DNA TGTGCCTGGAGACGGGACAAGGCTAACTATGGCTACACCTTC.